Below are 28 T cell receptor beta chains sequenced from a single sample in a study of cytomegalovirus exposure and HLA in healthy donors. Primers: 60 Vbeta forward and 13 Jbeta reverse. The table came from immunoSEQ multiplex PCR; TCRdb's copy has only in-frame clones and leaves some out. The repertoire holds around 100,000 clones, with around 80% as singletons. Sequencing used PBMCs. These receptors all come from a woman between 18 and 29 years old in good health and CMV-seronegative.

This clone was detected only once. The CDR3 coding sequence is TGTGCCAGTAGTATCCAACTAGCGGATTACAATGAGCAGTTCTTC. This gives the protein CASSIQLADYNEQFF. The gene calls are TRBV19 and TRBJ2-1; 8 bases align to TRBD2. The germline V gene encodes CDR1 LNHDA and CDR2 SQIVND (reference sequence). The V gene end was trimmed by 3 bases and the J gene end by 4 bases; junction bases not matched to a gene: 5. This CDR3 has 15 residues.

The J gene is TRBJ2-1, the V gene TRBV4-1; TRBD2 is a possible D gene (7 bases). The ends were cut back, 2 bases at V and 0 bases at J, with 14 bases in the middle. Germline V gives CDR1 MGHRA, CDR2 YSYEKL. The CDR3 covers 17 residues. DNA for the CDR3: TGCGCCAGCAGCCAATTCGGCGGGGGCGGCTCCTACAATGAGCAGTTCTTC. It encodes CASSQFGGGGSYNEQFF.

As concerns this clone: Sequence at one end of the junction differs from germline and may be a read error. This chain joins TRBV7-3 and TRBJ2-1; 7 positions match TRBD1. Germline CDR1 and CDR2: SGHTA and FQGTGA. There are 15 residues in the CDR3. DNA of the CDR3: TGTGCCAGCAGCGTAACAGGGGCCCCTTTGGATGAGCAGTTCTTC. Residues: CASSVTGAPLDEQFF. Based on the CDR3 plus reference TRBV7-3 and TRBJ2-1, the full variable domain is GAGVSQTPSNKVTEKGKYVELRCDPISGHTALYWYRQSLGQGPEFLIYFQGTGAADDSGLPNDRFFAVRPEGSVSTLKIQRTERGDSAVYLCASSVTGAPLDEQFFGPGTRLTVL.

The chain combines TRBV7-2 with TRBJ2-7, with a tentative D call TRBD1 (5 bases). The ends were cut back, 2 bases at V and 2 bases at J, with 10 bases in the middle. The CDR3 is 14 amino acids. CDR1 and CDR2 (germline): SGHTA, FQGNSA. In DNA, the CDR3 is TGTGCCAGCAGCTTATCCTCAGGGCCCTACGAGCAGTACTTC. This codes for CASSLSSGPYEQYF.

Ten or more counts support this clone. This rearrangement joins TRBV4-3 to TRBJ2-2, with 9 bases aligning to TRBD1. Germline V gene sequence: CDR1 LGHNA, CDR2 YSLEER. CDR3 length: 15 amino acids. The V gene end was trimmed by 6 bases and the J gene end by 4 bases; junction bases not matched to a gene: 6. For the CDR3, the DNA is TGCGCCAGCAGACTAGGACAGGGGTTCACCGGGGAGCTGTTTTTT. Translated, it gives CASRLGQGFTGELFF.

This rearrangement joins TRBV7-2 to TRBJ1-2; no reliable D call. Per the germline V gene, CDR1 is SGHTA and CDR2 is FQGNSA. The CDR3 loop spans 13 amino acids. V lost 3 bases to trimming and J lost 0 bases, with 5 bases between them. CDR3 sequence reads: CASSFPSNYGYTF. CDR3 DNA sequence: TGTGCCAGCAGCTTTCCTTCTAACTATGGCTACACCTTC.

The rearrangement links TRBV27 to TRBJ2-2; D unclear. In germline, CDR1 is MNHEY, CDR2 SMNVEV (reference sequence). The CDR3 has 13 residues. Trimming pared 4 bases from V and 7 bases from J, leaving 10 bases between. The CDR3 is CASSSLVNGELFF. CDR3 in DNA: TGTGCCAGCAGTTCCTTAGTGAACGGGGAGCTGTTTTTT.

The chain joins TRBV7-3 to TRBJ2-3; TRBD2 agrees at 12 bases. Germline loops: CDR1 SGHTA, CDR2 FQGTGA. The CDR3 extends over 20 amino acids. J was trimmed by 0 bases and V by 2 bases; bases with no gene match: 12. This CDR3 is CASSLPPASGRASSTDTQYF. The CDR3 DNA sequence: TGTGCCAGCAGCTTACCCCCAGCTAGCGGGAGGGCCTCTAGCACAGATACGCAGTATTTT.

This sequence joins TRBV27 and TRBJ2-5; 8 nucleotides agree with TRBD1. Trimming at V came to 6 bases and at J to 5 bases, leaving 11 bases not matched to a gene. CDR3 length equals 15 residues. Germline V gives CDR1 MNHEY, CDR2 SMNVEV (reference sequence). CDR3 sequence (DNA): TGTGCCAGCAGCCGGTCCCCAGGGGGCCGGGAGACCCAGTACTTC. This gives the protein CASSRSPGGRETQYF.

The gene calls are TRBV6-1 and TRBJ2-2; D is possibly TRBD2 (7 bases). From germline, CDR1 is MNHNS and CDR2 SASEGT. The CDR3 totals 14 residues. Trimming stripped 8 bases from V and 10 bases from J, with 20 bases between. DNA of the CDR3: TGTGCCAGCGGATACAGGGAGGGCCCTGAGGAGCTGTTTTTT. Encoded protein: CASGYREGPEELFF.

The chain couples TRBV4-3 to TRBJ2-6; 7 bases match TRBD1. The J segment lost 0 bases and the V segment lost 0 bases, leaving 2 bases of the junction unmatched. Germline values: CDR1 LGHNA, CDR2 YSLEER. The CDR3 has 17 amino acids. CDR3 coding DNA: TGCGCCAGCAGCCAAGAAGGACAGGCCTCTGGGGCCAACGTCCTGACTTTC. Protein: CASSQEGQASGANVLTF.

V usage is TRBV28 and J usage is TRBJ1-4, with a tentative D call TRBD1 (6 bases). Germline CDR1 and CDR2: MDHEN and SYDVKM. Trimming cost V 6 bases and J 3 bases, with 17 bases left between them. This CDR3 is 16 amino acids long. CDR3 DNA sequence: TGTGCCAGCAGCGGGCCCGCGACAGGTTCTAATGAAAAACTGTTTTTT. This gives the protein CASSGPATGSNEKLFF.

The V gene is TRBV4-1, the J gene TRBJ2-1; possible D gene TRBD2, 5 bases. V was trimmed by 1 base and J by 0 bases, leaving 13 bases between them. The length of the CDR3 is 17 residues. From germline, CDR1 is MGHRA and CDR2 YSYEKL. CDR3 nucleotide sequence: TGCGCCAGCAGCCAAGTAGTTGCGGGCTCCTCCTACAATGAGCAGTTCTTC. Its translation: CASSQVVAGSSYNEQFF.

This clone was recorded once. The DNA of the CDR3 is TGCGCCAGCAGCTTGGACGCGACAGGGGACGAGCAGTACTTC. Translating it yields CASSLDATGDEQYF. The chain links TRBV5-1 to TRBJ2-7; 8 bases fit TRBD1. Per the germline V gene, CDR1 is SGHRS and CDR2 is YFSETQ. CDR3 length equals 14 residues. The junction had 4 bases not matched to a gene; V was cut back by 0 bases and J by 5 bases.

This clone was seen at least ten times. The V and J genes are TRBV9 and TRBJ2-6; 10 nucleotides agree with TRBD2. With 4 bases clipped from V and 1 base from J, the junction kept 14 bases outside the gene matches. The CDR3 totals 20 residues. Germline V gene sequence: CDR1 SGDLS, CDR2 YYNGEE. The CDR3 region has the DNA TGTGCCAGCAGCAGAAGACGACTAGCGGGTCCCTCATCTGGGGCCAACGTCCTGACTTTC. Translation: CASSRRRLAGPSSGANVLTF.

The chain recombines TRBV27 with TRBJ1-6; D remains unclear. CDR1 and CDR2 from the germline V gene are MNHEY and SMNVEV (reference sequence). CDR3 size: 14 residues. V gave up 6 bases and J gave up 8 bases, with 14 bases separating them. The CDR3 sequence: CASSPLVSDSPLHF. The CDR3 coding sequence is TGTGCCAGCAGCCCCCTTGTGTCGGATTCACCCCTCCACTTT.

The chain links TRBV28 to TRBJ1-2; D remains unclear. V lost 7 bases and J lost 4, with 16 bases in between. There are 14 residues in the CDR3. Looked up from germline, CDR1 is MDHEN and CDR2 is SYDVKM. Here the CDR3 reads CASTLTGRLYGYTF. DNA for the CDR3: TGTGCCAGCACCCTAACGGGTCGCCTCTATGGCTACACCTTC.

V and J are TRBV6-1 and TRBJ2-7; no reliable D call. V lost 1 base and J lost 5, with 15 bases in between. The CDR3 extends over 15 amino acids. The germline CDR1 and CDR2 sequences are MNHNS and SASEGT. The CDR3 sequence: CASSEGVSPTNEQYF. CDR3 DNA sequence: TGTGCCAGCAGTGAAGGCGTCTCTCCGACAAACGAGCAGTACTTC.

The chain has TRBV5-6 and TRBJ2-7; 7 nucleotides align to TRBD2. Germline V gives CDR1 SGHDT, CDR2 YYEEEE. The CDR3 loop spans 15 amino acids. V was clipped by 2 bases and J by 3 bases; unmatched bases: 8. In nucleotides, the CDR3 is TGTGCCAGCAGCTTTTTAGCGGGTCGGGGCTACGAGCAGTACTTC. Encoded protein: CASSFLAGRGYEQYF.

The chain links TRBV7-9 to TRBJ2-3; TRBD2 matches 10 bases. The CDR3 consists of 17 residues. Germline assignment: CDR1 SEHNR and CDR2 FQNEAQ (reference sequence). V lost 5 bases, J lost 1 base, and 9 bases stayed unmatched. This CDR3 reads CASSPSGGARGTDTQYF. As DNA, the CDR3 is TGTGCCAGCAGCCCGAGCGGGGGGGCCCGGGGCACAGATACGCAGTATTTT.

The genes are TRBV10-1 and TRBJ2-3, with 12 positions matching TRBD2. The CDR3 spans 15 residues. The V gene's germline CDR1 is WNHNN and CDR2 SYGVQD (reference sequence). Unmatched junction bases numbered 2, after V lost 2 bases and J lost 5 bases. The CDR3 coding sequence is TGCGCCAGCAGTGAGACTAGCGGGAGGAGAGATACGCAGTATTTT. This codes for CASSETSGRRDTQYF.

This chain uses TRBV10-3 with TRBJ2-3, with TRBD2 matching over 9 bases. From germline, CDR1 is ENHRY and CDR2 SYGVKD. V was clipped by 4 bases and J by 4 bases; unmatched bases: 15. This CDR3 region has 18 residues. The CDR3 DNA follows: TGTGCCATCAGTGTGCGGGGGGGCTCTGAAAAGGAGGCAGATACGCAGTATTTT. Translation gives CAISVRGGSEKEADTQYF.

The chain uses TRBV28 and TRBJ1-2, with 10 positions matching TRBD1. This CDR3 region has 15 residues. CDR1 MDHEN and CDR2 SYDVKM come from the germline V gene. The junction had 7 bases not matched to a gene; V was cut back by 1 base and J by 8 bases. Here the CDR3 DNA reads TGTGCCAGCAGTTTATTAGGGACAGGGGCGAAGGGCTACACCTTC. This gives the protein CASSLLGTGAKGYTF.

The chain's CDR3 is CASSLRGLEEQYF. The CDR3 region has the DNA TGTGCCAGCAGCTTACGGGGATTGGAAGAGCAGTACTTC. The chain has TRBV7-2 and TRBJ2-7, with D perhaps TRBD2 (5 bases). Trimming removed 2 bases from V and 7 bases from J, with 12 bases in between. The germline gives CDR1 SGHTA, CDR2 FQGNSA. This CDR3 has 13 amino acids.

The gene calls are TRBV7-2 and TRBJ2-7; 8 nucleotides line up with TRBD2. The CDR3 consists of 14 residues. V lost 2 bases, J lost 7 bases, and 7 bases stayed unmatched. CDR1 and CDR2 from the germline V gene are SGHTA and FQGNSA. The CDR3 is CASSLRAGEGEQYF. The CDR3, as DNA: TGTGCCAGCAGCTTAAGAGCGGGGGAAGGGGAGCAGTACTTC.

The chain employs TRBV7-2 and TRBJ2-1; 8 bases match TRBD2. The germline V gene encodes CDR1 SGHTA and CDR2 FQGNSA. Trimming took 5 bases from V and 5 from J; bases not matched to a gene: 8. The CDR3 sequence is 15 residues long. In DNA form, the CDR3 reads TGTGCCAGCAGCCCCCAGAGTAGCGGGAACAATGAGCAGTTCTTC. Translation: CASSPQSSGNNEQFF.

The count of this clone is one. The V gene is TRBV14, the J gene TRBJ2-2, with 8 bases aligning to TRBD1. After removal of 1 base from V and 4 bases from J, the junction contained 2 bases not matched to a gene. From germline, CDR1 is SGHDN and CDR2 FVKESK. CDR3 length: 15 residues. The CDR3: CASSQGTGSTGELFF. Written as DNA, the CDR3 is TGTGCCAGCAGCCAAGGGACAGGGTCCACCGGGGAGCTGTTTTTT.

The chain uses TRBV7-2 and TRBJ2-7, with 7 bases aligning to TRBD2. Per the germline V gene, CDR1 is SGHTA and CDR2 is FQGNSA. Trimming took 5 bases from V and 3 from J; bases not matched to a gene: 7. This CDR3 has 14 residues. The CDR3 reads CASSPLRGSYEQYF. CDR3 nucleotides: TGTGCCAGCAGCCCTTTGCGGGGGAGCTACGAGCAGTACTTC.